The clone carrying this TCR beta chain was picked up many times. The sample comes from a study of regulatory T cells in long-lasting Graves disease. J lost 4 bases, V lost 5 bases, and 13 bases had no gene match. The CDR3 consists of 16 residues. Germline V gives CDR1 SGHVS, CDR2 FQNEAQ. Both iRepertoire HTBI primers and Arm-PCR of CDR3 regions were used to build the TCR beta libraries. MiXCR, applied by TCRdb to the multiplex PCR reads, yields one record per CDR3 protein. The sample yields around 460,000 distinct CDR3 sequences, less than 15% seen once. This sample's time point: newly diagnosed GD, antithyroid drugs for less than 3 months. Extracted RNA from PBMCs served as the source of the TCR library. These sequences were also reported in another study, on T cells in Graves' hyperthyroidism and ophthalmopathy. That paper notes: Together with thyroid ultrasound, orbital computed tomography, serum thyroxine and TRAb, clinical symptoms were used for diagnoses.

The receptor comes from a woman aged 50 to 60 with Graves disease. The genes are TRBV7-8 and TRBJ2-7, with TRBD2 matching over 8 bases. The sequencing here drew on peripheral blood mononuclear cells (PBMCs), taken at new diagnosis, from a patient treated with antithyroid drugs. CDR3 sequence: CASSQISGLAGYEQYF. The CDR3 DNA follows: TGTGCCAGCAGCCAGATATCGGGGCTAGCGGGTTACGAGCAGTACTTC.